These 22 T cell receptor beta chains originate from one sample sequenced in a study of identical twins. TCRdb re-called the 5' RACE reads with MiXCR, one entry per CDR3 protein. The sample shows about 240,000 distinct CDR3 sequences, 7.5% of them seen only once. The sample was also linked to a second study, of yellow fever vaccine responses in identical twins.

The sample comprised CD8+ T cells sorted from blood. Receptor source: a woman between 18 and 29 years old in good health.

Points on this clonotype: Given a much more abundant clone one base away, this may be a read error. In this CDR3 the conserved last residue, phenylalanine or tryptophan, is missing, so a read error is likely. The J gene is TRBJ2-7, the V gene TRBV27; no reliable D call. Germline loops: CDR1 MNHEY, CDR2 SMNVEV (reference sequence). Trimming removed 0 bases from V and 0 bases from J, with 9 bases in between. This CDR3 is 15 amino acids long. The CDR3 spells CASSLSAESSYEQYY. CDR3 sequence (DNA): TGTGCCAGCAGTTTATCGGCAGAAAGCTCCTACGAGCAGTACTAC.

V gene TRBV12-3 or TRBV12-4 combines with J gene TRBJ2-7, with 7 positions matching TRBD2. CDR3 length equals 14 residues. Germline trimming cut 7 bases from V and 0 bases from J; bases unmatched to any gene: 6. CDR3 coding DNA: TGTGCCAGCACCGGTGGCGGGAGCTCCTACGAGCAGTACTTC. This codes for CASTGGGSSYEQYF.

The CDR3 nucleotides read TGCGCCAGCAGCCAAGATAGGGGCCACGAGCAGTACGTC. It specifies CASSQDRGHEQYV. This chain joins TRBV4-1 and TRBJ2-7; D possibly corresponds to TRBD1 (5 bases). Deletions cut 0 bases from V and 5 bases from J, with 8 bases between. The CDR3 consists of 13 residues. CDR1 and CDR2 (germline): MGHRA, YSYEKL.

The rearrangement links TRBV13 to TRBJ2-7; possibly TRBD1 for D (6 bases). CDR1 and CDR2 from the germline V gene are PRHDT and FYEKMQ (reference sequence). V lost 5 bases, J lost 2 bases, and 19 bases lay in between. The CDR3 consists of 16 residues. The CDR3 DNA follows: TGTGCCAGCAGCCCGCCCGAGGGACACGCAGCCTACGAGCAGTACTTC. Its protein is CASSPPEGHAAYEQYF.

Only a few counts were recorded for this clonotype. The chain uses TRBV28 and TRBJ1-5; D possibly corresponds to TRBD1 (6 bases). Trimming left V 4 bases short and J 7 bases short, with 17 bases between. This CDR3 has 15 amino acids. Germline lookup yields CDR1 MDHEN and CDR2 SYDVKM. CDR3 in DNA: TGTGCCAGCAGTTCTTTGGGGGGGGCGAAACAGCCCCAGCATTTT. Its translation is CASSSLGGAKQPQHF.

This clonotype was detected only a few times. CDR3 protein: CSARTGQAHEQFF. CDR3 nucleotide sequence: TGCAGTGCTAGAACGGGACAAGCTCATGAGCAGTTCTTC. The V and J genes are TRBV20-1 and TRBJ2-1; a weak D match, TRBD1 (6 bases). Germline loops: CDR1 DFQATT, CDR2 SNEGSKA (reference sequence). Trimming stripped 2 bases from V and 8 bases from J, with 13 bases between. The CDR3 extends over 13 amino acids.

The chain links TRBV5-6 to TRBJ2-7; the D gene is possibly TRBD2 (6 bases). V was clipped by 0 bases and J by 4 bases, with 17 bases between them. This CDR3 is 16 amino acids long. Germline-derived CDR1 and CDR2 are SGHDT and YYEEEE. CDR3 in amino acids: CASSLGYGGTPYEQYF. CDR3 in DNA: TGTGCCAGCAGCTTGGGGTATGGCGGGACCCCATACGAGCAGTACTTC.

V gene TRBV27 combines with J gene TRBJ2-3, with TRBD2 as a possible D gene (6 bases). Per the germline V gene, CDR1 is MNHEY and CDR2 is SMNVEV (reference sequence). CDR3 size: 15 residues. V dropped 1 base and J dropped 1 base, with 9 bases sitting between them. CDR3 loop: CASSLLGGGTDTQYF. The CDR3, as DNA: TGTGCCAGCAGTTTATTGGGGGGAGGCACAGATACGCAGTATTTT.

This clonotype has a handful of counts. The chain is built from TRBV15 and TRBJ2-3; 8 bases fit TRBD1. V was pared by 4 bases and J by 3 bases, with 6 bases of the junction left unmatched. Germline CDR1 is LNHNV and CDR2 is YYDKDF (reference sequence). The CDR3 extends over 15 amino acids. CDR3 amino acids: CATSIDRGATDTQYF. In DNA, the CDR3 is TGTGCCACCAGCATAGACAGGGGTGCGACAGATACGCAGTATTTT.

The rearrangement uses TRBV28 and TRBJ2-7; 9 bases fit TRBD1. The germline V gene has CDR1 MDHEN and CDR2 SYDVKM. Losses at the gene ends were 4 bases for V and 4 bases for J; bases not matched to a gene: 5. This CDR3 has 14 residues. The CDR3 bases are TGTGCCAGCAGTTCCGGGACAGGGACATACGAGCAGTACGTC. Amino acid sequence: CASSSGTGTYEQYV.

Many counts were recorded for this clonotype. This chain uses TRBV2 with TRBJ2-7, with D unclear. V lost 2 bases and J lost 4, with 3 bases in between. CDR1 is SNHLY, CDR2 FYNNEI, per germline. The CDR3 runs 11 residues. The CDR3 sequence is CASSETYEQYF. The CDR3 bases are TGTGCCAGCAGTGAAACTTACGAGCAGTACTTC. Full variable domain (missing parts from reference TRBV2 and TRBJ2-7): EPEVTQTPSHQVTQMGQEVILRCVPISNHLYFYWYRQILGQKVEFLVSFYNNEISEKSEIFDDQFSVERPDGSNFTLKIRSTKLEDSAMYFCASSETYEQYFGPGTRLTVT.

The table lists this clonotype with many counts. The V call is TRBV29-1, the J call TRBJ1-2; possibly TRBD1 for D (6 bases). V shed 5 bases and J shed 1 base, with 11 bases lying between them. Germline V gene sequence: CDR1 SQVTM, CDR2 ANQGSEA. The CDR3 spans 13 residues. As DNA, the CDR3 is TGCAGCGTTCCAACAGGGAATAACTATGGCTACACCTTC. This codes for CSVPTGNNYGYTF.

This clonotype was counted at least ten times. The chain couples TRBV24-1 to TRBJ2-3; 8 bases align to TRBD1. The germline V gene encodes CDR1 KGHDR and CDR2 SFDVKD. The length of the CDR3 is 15 residues. V lost 0 bases and J lost 5; bases outside the gene matches: 3. CDR3 coding DNA: TGTGCCACCAGTGATTTGCGCAGGGGGCAAGATACGCAGTATTTT. This encodes CATSDLRRGQDTQYF.

There are many counts of this clonotype. The gene calls are TRBV29-1 and TRBJ2-5; 8 bases fit TRBD1. The CDR3 consists of 14 residues. V shed 6 bases, J shed 1 base, and the junction held 7 bases outside the gene matches. Germline-derived CDR1 and CDR2 are SQVTM and ANQGSEA. CDR3 loop: CSVETGETQETQYF. The CDR3, as DNA: TGCAGCGTCGAGACAGGGGAAACCCAAGAGACCCAGTACTTC.

This clonotype was counted ten times or more. The chain joins TRBV20-1 to TRBJ1-1; D remains unclear. Germline V gene sequence: CDR1 DFQATT, CDR2 SNEGSKA (reference sequence). The V end was cut by 6 bases, the J end by 0 bases, with 11 bases between. This CDR3 contains 13 residues. In DNA form, the CDR3 reads TGCAGTGCCGCTGGCACTATGAACACTGAAGCTTTCTTT. Protein sequence: CSAAGTMNTEAFF.

This clonotype was counted ten times or more. This rearrangement joins TRBV29-1 to TRBJ2-5; 8 nucleotides line up with TRBD2. Trimming took 1 base from V and 2 from J; bases not matched to a gene: 9. The CDR3 is 16 amino acids. Germline V lookup: CDR1 SQVTM, CDR2 ANQGSEA. The CDR3, as DNA: TGCAGCGTTGAAGGGGTTTTAGCGGGGCAGCAAGAGACCCAGTACTTC. Amino acid sequence: CSVEGVLAGQQETQYF.

This clonotype has more than one count but fewer than ten. The rearrangement uses TRBV20-1 and TRBJ2-1; 7 positions match TRBD2. V trimming: 0 bases; J trimming: 3 bases; junction bases outside the gene matches: 11. Germline V gives CDR1 DFQATT, CDR2 SNEGSKA (reference sequence). This CDR3 spans 17 amino acids. This chain's CDR3 is CSAREDWDYKNYNEQFF. CDR3 bases: TGCAGTGCTAGAGAAGATTGGGACTACAAAAACTACAATGAGCAGTTCTTC.

The chain is built from TRBV6-2 or TRBV6-3 and TRBJ2-7; 10 bases are shared with TRBD2. Per germline, CDR1 MNHEY and CDR2 SVGEGT. CDR3 size: 16 residues. J gave up 3 bases and V 0 bases, and 5 bases lay outside the gene matches. Here the CDR3 DNA reads TGTGCCAGCAGTTACTCGAGGCTAGCGGGGGACTACGAGCAGTACGTC. Its protein is CASSYSRLAGDYEQYV.

This clonotype was counted ten times or more. This chain joins TRBV13 and TRBJ2-6; 10 bases align to TRBD1. The CDR3 consists of 19 residues. J was trimmed by 5 bases and V by 5 bases; bases with no gene match: 15. In germline, CDR1 is PRHDT, CDR2 FYEKMQ (reference sequence). The chain's CDR3 is CASSKVEPGQGRRANVLTF. The DNA for the CDR3 is TGTGCCAGCAGCAAAGTTGAGCCGGGACAGGGGCGGAGGGCCAACGTCCTGACTTTC.

This sequence joins TRBV12-3 or TRBV12-4 and TRBJ2-5, with 9 bases fitting TRBD2. V trimming: 3 bases; J trimming: 5 bases; junction bases outside the gene matches: 16. The CDR3 covers 18 residues. CDR3 sequence reads: CASSFGLAGSHASETQYF. The CDR3 region has the DNA TGTGCCAGCAGTTTCGGGCTAGCGGGGTCCCACGCCTCCGAGACCCAGTACTTC.

This clonotype was seen a few times. The chain joins TRBV4-1 to TRBJ2-3, with D possibly matching TRBD2 (5 bases). Trimming cost V 4 bases and J 0 bases, with 14 bases left between them. Germline CDR1 and CDR2: MGHRA and YSYEKL. The CDR3 spans 16 residues. CDR3 residues: CASSPGGRPSTDTQYF. The DNA of the CDR3 is TGCGCCAGCAGCCCTGGTGGGAGACCTAGCACAGATACGCAGTATTTT.

The J gene is TRBJ2-7, the V gene TRBV5-1, with D tentatively TRBD1 (5 bases). The CDR3 totals 17 residues. Germline loops: CDR1 SGHRS, CDR2 YFSETQ. V shed 0 bases and J shed 2 bases, with 18 bases lying between them. CDR3 DNA sequence: TGCGCCAGCAGCTTGGATTATCTTAGGGGCCTGACCTACGAGCAGTACGTC. Translation: CASSLDYLRGLTYEQYV.